Following are 9 T cell receptor beta chains from one sample sequenced in a study of tumor-infiltrating lymphocytes in primary liver carcinoma. The tissue used was unsorted bulk material of roughly 17-31 mg. RNA and DNA were co-extracted from it with the AllPrep DNA/RNA mini kit. A primer matching the constant region was used to make TCR beta cDNA from 500 to 650 ng of total RNA. Each TCR beta library was derived from three nested multiplex PCR rounds that employed slightly modified ARM-PCR. A C-beta reverse primer was combined with TRBV1-TRBV30 forward primers in the first two PCR rounds, and each round had about 10 cycles. Using its own MiXCR run on the multiplex PCR reads, TCRdb lists one record per CDR3 protein. The table includes fewer than 85,000 distinct CDR3 sequences, approximately 70% detected once. The sequenced sample was tumor-adjacent normal liver tissue. These receptors were taken from a man aged 35 to 55 with primary liver carcinoma and hepatitis B virus infection.

Comment on this clonotype: A junction boundary mismatches the germline segment, possibly from a read error. Here the CDR3 DNA reads TGCGCCAGCAGCCAAAAGCAAAGAGGGGGCTACAAGCAGTACTTC. The encoded protein is CASSQKQRGGYKQYF. The chain employs TRBV4-3 and TRBJ2-7; 7 bases map to TRBD1. CDR1 and CDR2 from the germline V gene are LGHNA and YSLEER. The length of the CDR3 is 15 residues.

This clonotype was counted ten times or more. The chain has TRBV6-1 and TRBJ2-7; TRBD2 might be the D (5 bases). V was shortened by 7 bases and J by 3 bases, with 19 bases between the two germline ends. This CDR3 contains 15 residues. Per the germline V gene, CDR1 is MNHNS and CDR2 is SASEGT. The CDR3 reads CASTPTEDSSYEQYF. DNA for the CDR3: TGTGCCAGCACCCCGACGGAGGACTCAAGCTACGAGCAGTACTTC.

The chain uses TRBV9 and TRBJ2-5; 12 positions agree with TRBD2. The CDR3 totals 15 residues. V dropped 4 bases and J dropped 5; count of bases not matched to a gene: 6. Looked up from germline, CDR1 is SGDLS and CDR2 is YYNGEE. DNA of the CDR3: TGTGCCAGCAGCCCCGGACTAGCGGGACGGGAGACCCAGTACTTC. As protein: CASSPGLAGRETQYF.

This clonotype was seen at least ten times. CDR3 nucleotide sequence: TGTGCCAGCAGTTACCGCCGGGCGGGGACTAGCGAGCAGTACTTC. Translated, it gives CASSYRRAGTSEQYF. The V call is TRBV6-5, the J call TRBJ2-7, with 8 bases lining up with TRBD2. The CDR3 is made up of 15 amino acids. Unmatched junction bases numbered 9, after V lost 2 bases and J lost 6 bases. Germline V gene data show CDR1 as MNHEY and CDR2 as SVGAGI.

This clonotype has only one observation. The CDR3 end shows no conserved phenylalanine or tryptophan, and so a read error is likely. The CDR3 region has the DNA TGTATCATCAGTGAAGCCGGGCAAGAGCAGTACTTA. This encodes CIISEAGQEQYL. The chain combines TRBV10-3 with TRBJ2-7, with D unresolved. The germline gives CDR1 ENHRY, CDR2 SYGVKD. The CDR3 sequence is 12 residues long.

Of note for this clonotype: One end of the junction fails to match germline, which may point to a read error. The chain carries TRBV6-1 and TRBJ2-1; TRBD2 agrees at 12 bases. CDR3 length: 17 amino acids. Looked up from germline, CDR1 is MNHNS and CDR2 is SASEGT. The CDR3 is CASSGLAGGSSYNEQIF. The CDR3 DNA sequence: TGTGCCAGCAGTGGGCTAGCGGGGGGGAGCTCCTACAACGAGCAGATCTTC.

Concerning this clonotype: Sequence at one end of the junction differs from germline and may be a read error. The chain joins TRBV5-4 to TRBJ2-7, with D possibly called TRBD1 or TRBD2 (5 bases each). CDR3 size: 14 residues. Germline CDR1 and CDR2: SGHNT and YYREEE (reference sequence). The CDR3 bases are TGTGCCAGCAGCCCACGGGACCCCAAAGACGAGCGGTACTTC. Encoded protein: CASSPRDPKDERYF. The complete variable domain, with remaining parts taken from reference TRBV5-4 and TRBJ2-7, reads ETGVTQSPTHLIKTRGQQVTLRCSSQSGHNTVSWYQQALGQGPQFIFQYYREEENGRGNFPPRFSGLQFPNYSSELNVNALELDDSALYLCASSPRDPKDERYFGPGTRLTVT.

Only one count was recorded for this clonotype. One end of the junction does not line up with germline, which may come from a read error. J is TRBJ2-5 and V is TRBV4-2, with D possibly matching TRBD2 (5 bases). The CDR3 is 14 residues long. The germline V gene encodes CDR1 LGHNA and CDR2 YNFKEQ. The CDR3 nucleotides are TGTGTCAGCAGCCCTACAGAGGGAAAAGAGACGCAGTACTTC. Protein sequence: CVSSPTEGKETQYF.

This clonotype has a count of ten or more. The rearrangement uses TRBV29-1 and TRBJ2-5; 8 bases are a match to TRBD1. The V gene end was trimmed by 3 bases and the J gene end by 5 bases; junction bases not matched to a gene: 5. The CDR3 has 13 residues. The germline V gene has CDR1 SQVTM and CDR2 ANQGSEA. The CDR3 is CSVDPGGAETQYF. In DNA, the CDR3 is TGCAGCGTTGATCCAGGGGGCGCGGAGACCCAGTACTTC.